A selection of T cell receptor beta chains follows, all from one sample in a study of blood T cells in healthy people across ages. TCRdb processed the 5' RACE reads anew with MiXCR; each CDR3 protein has one entry. The table records about 940,000 distinct CDR3 sequences, around 48% of them present only once. Specimen: blood. The origin of the receptors is a man aged 25 to 40 in good health. Each CDR3 is given with its conserved first and last residue. Each record gives: V gene, CDR3 length, J gene, CDR3 protein.

>TRBV2|13|TRBJ2-5
CASSEGGEETQYF
>TRBV18|15|TRBJ2-1
CASSPRAGGYNEQFF
>TRBV12-3/TRBV12-4|14|TRBJ2-7
CASSPYQGYGGQYF
>TRBV4-1|14|NA
CASSLSFGVNEQYF
>TRBV11-3|13|TRBJ2-7
CASSTTGTYEQYF
>TRBV20-1|15|TRBJ2-3
CSAREGTRRVDTQYF
>TRBV9|14|TRBJ1-1
CASRTTSGVSEAFF
>TRBV3-1|18|TRBJ2-3
CASSQDRLAGGPVDTQYF
>TRBV28|13|TRBJ2-4
CASSFGGAYIQYF
>TRBV20-1|13|TRBJ1-5
CSASLGSNQPQHF
>TRBV28|16|TRBJ2-3
CASSARGTPQGDTQYF
>TRBV4-1|16|TRBJ1-6
CASSQEDRDGNSPLHF
>TRBV4-1|15|TRBJ2-1
CASSQGQGSMNEQFF
>TRBV20-1|15|TRBJ2-3
CSAREIGSSTDTQYF
>TRBV3-1|14|TRBJ2-5
CASSQYPVGKGQYF
>TRBV3-1|15|TRBJ1-1
CASSRPGLQNTEAFF
>TRBV9|16|TRBJ2-4
CASSVRLDGGENIQYF
>TRBV6-2/TRBV6-3|13|TRBJ2-7
CASSRGLTYEQYF
>TRBV7-2|16|TRBJ2-1
CASSLAIGAQHNEQFF
>TRBV7-9|20|TRBJ2-3
CASSPTTQGFMGGGTDTQYF
>TRBV20-1|14|TRBJ2-7
CSARGGGFSYEQYF
>TRBV21-1|20|TRBJ1-6
CASSSFILRQGLSQLSPLHF
>TRBV4-1|18|TRBJ2-3
CASSRLAGGRVSTDTQYF
>TRBV28|15|TRBJ2-5
CASSLIQRTQETQYF
>TRBV9|16|TRBJ2-1
CASSVLAGGLPNEQFF
>TRBV27|12|TRBJ1-2
CAILSGTGIYTF
>TRBV20-1|10|TRBJ2-5
CSAKLQTQYF
>TRBV4-3|14|TRBJ1-2
CAGSQDSIIRGYTF
>TRBV29-1|17|TRBJ1-2
CSVEERWQANGDYGYTF